These 24 T cell receptor beta chains originate from one sample sequenced in a study of shared clonotypes between healthy human individuals (TCRdb year 2020). The method was the immunoSEQ multiplex PCR assay. TCRdb stores this immuneACCESS table with in-frame sequences only. Part of the clones is absent; in the studies checked, under half of the shortfall reflects unresolved V genes, and no reason is known for the rest. The table for this sample lists about 730,000 clones; roughly 72% of them were counted only once. The ten largest clones take up approximately 2% of the sample. The sequenced material came from memory CD4+ T cells sorted from blood. The intended sense of this specimen's cell subset or site label: CD45RA-negative fraction. The receptors originated from a woman aged 25 to 45 in good health.

This clone was seen at least ten times. This rearrangement joins TRBV27 to TRBJ1-1; D might be TRBD1 (5 bases). The CDR3 has 13 residues. Germline lookup yields CDR1 MNHEY and CDR2 SMNVEV (reference sequence). The ends were cut back, 2 bases at V and 5 bases at J, with 9 bases in the middle. The CDR3, as DNA: TGTGCCAGCAGTTTAAGACAGCGGACTGAAGCTTTCTTT. Protein product: CASSLRQRTEAFF.

This clone came up a few times. The chain combines TRBV30 with TRBJ2-2, with D perhaps matching TRBD2 (5 bases). Trimming took off 2 bases at V and 6 bases at J, with 10 bases between the two ends. Per germline, CDR1 GTSNPN and CDR2 SVGIG (reference sequence). This CDR3 has 13 residues. The CDR3 spells CAWSYMEAGELFF. CDR3 nucleotide sequence: TGTGCCTGGAGTTACATGGAGGCCGGGGAGCTGTTTTTT. Looking up the rest from reference TRBV30 and TRBJ2-2 gives the full variable domain: SQTIHQWPATLVQPVGSPLSLECTVEGTSNPNLYWYRQAAGRGLQLLFYSVGIGQISSEVPQNLSASRPQDRQFILSSKKLLLSDSGFYLCAWSYMEAGELFFGEGSRLTVL.

This chain uses TRBV25-1 with TRBJ1-3; D gene ambiguous. This CDR3 has 12 residues. Germline V gene sequence: CDR1 MGHDK, CDR2 SYGVNS. The V end lost 10 bases, the J end lost 4 bases, and 11 bases lay between the germline ends. The CDR3 region is CAIETTGNTIYF. CDR3 nucleotide sequence: TGTGCCATCGAAACCACGGGAAACACCATATATTTT. The variable domain in full, with the rest retrieved from reference TRBV25-1 and TRBJ1-3, is EADIYQTPRYLVIGTGKKITLECSQTMGHDKMYWYQQDPGMELHLIHYSYGVNSTEKGDLSSESTVSRIRTEHFPLTLESARPSHTSQYLCAIETTGNTIYFGEGSWLTVV.

This chain links TRBV28 with TRBJ2-5; D perhaps matches TRBD2 (6 bases). Trimming left V 5 bases short and J 1 base short, with 14 bases between. CDR1 and CDR2 (germline): MDHEN, SYDVKM. The CDR3 contains 15 residues. CDR3 residues: CASSPGWDFQETQYF. CDR3 sequence (DNA): TGTGCCAGCAGTCCGGGCTGGGACTTCCAAGAGACCCAGTACTTC.

This chain uses TRBV5-1 with TRBJ2-5; TRBD1 agrees at 8 bases. The CDR3 sequence is 17 residues long. Germline V gene sequence: CDR1 SGHRS, CDR2 YFSETQ. With V trimmed by 3 bases and J by 5 bases, 15 bases remained unmatched. In DNA, the CDR3 is TGCGCCAGCAGCTCCGGAGCGCAGGACAGGGCATGGGAGACCCAGTACTTC. This gives the protein CASSSGAQDRAWETQYF.

The chain uses TRBV4-2 and TRBJ2-3, with D unclear. Trimming stripped 0 bases from V and 1 base from J, with 11 bases between. The CDR3 runs to 16 residues. Germline assignment: CDR1 LGHNA and CDR2 YNFKEQ. CDR3 coding DNA: TGTGCCAGCAGCCAAGATCCGCTAGGGCGCACAGATACGCAGTATTTT. Translation gives CASSQDPLGRTDTQYF.

As to this clone: The same CDR3 can be traced to other DNA sequences in this sample. The rearrangement joins TRBV5-1 to TRBJ1-1; D remains ambiguous. V lost 0 bases and J lost 0, with 9 bases in between. This CDR3 is 15 amino acids long. Per the germline V gene, CDR1 is SGHRS and CDR2 is YFSETQ. This CDR3 is CASSLVVSMNTEAFF. The CDR3 nucleotides are TGCGCCAGCAGCTTGGTCGTATCGATGAACACTGAAGCTTTCTTT.

V is TRBV30 and J is TRBJ1-2; 8 bases match TRBD1. The CDR3 runs to 16 residues. V shed 1 base, J shed 4 bases, and the junction held 11 bases outside the gene matches. Germline V lookup: CDR1 GTSNPN, CDR2 SVGIG (reference sequence). CDR3 DNA sequence: TGTGCCTGGAGTGGACAGGGGAATACTTGGGCCTATGGCTACACCTTC. Protein product: CAWSGQGNTWAYGYTF. The full variable domain, in which reference TRBV30 and TRBJ1-2 provide the parts outside the CDR3, is SQTIHQWPATLVQPVGSPLSLECTVEGTSNPNLYWYRQAAGRGLQLLFYSVGIGQISSEVPQNLSASRPQDRQFILSSKKLLLSDSGFYLCAWSGQGNTWAYGYTFGSGTRLTVV.

As to this clone: It may be a read error: a sequence one base away is much more abundant. The V call is TRBV2, the J call TRBJ2-3; D gene unclear. CDR3 size: 13 residues. The V gene lost 4 bases and the J gene lost 0 bases, with 5 bases spanning the gap. Germline CDR1 is SNHLY and CDR2 is FYNNEI. CDR3 in DNA: TGTGCCAGCAGTGGCGACAGCACAGATACGCAGTATTTT. Encoded protein: CASSGDSTDTQYF.

Comment on this clone: Other DNA sequences in this specimen translate into the identical CDR3. The CDR3 DNA is TGTGCCAGTAGTATAGCGGGTAGGAACACCGGGGAGCTGTTTTTT. Translated: CASSIAGRNTGELFF. The chain has TRBV19 and TRBJ2-2; D is unclear. Germline CDR1 LNHDA, CDR2 SQIVND (reference sequence). V was pared by 1 base and J by 1 base, with 7 bases between. The CDR3 is 15 residues long.

This clone was counted between two and nine times. The gene calls are TRBV14 and TRBJ1-5; D is unclear. V was clipped by 1 base and J by 1 base, with 5 bases between them. This CDR3 comprises 14 residues. Germline assignment: CDR1 SGHDN and CDR2 FVKESK. CDR3 protein: CASSQAGSNQPQHF. The CDR3 nucleotides read TGTGCCAGCAGCCAAGCGGGCAGCAATCAGCCCCAGCATTTT.

This chain connects TRBV7-9 to TRBJ1-4; possible D gene TRBD1, 6 bases. Trimming shortened V by 4 bases and J by 0 bases, and 9 bases separated the two germline ends. Germline V lookup: CDR1 SEHNR, CDR2 FQNEAQ (reference sequence). The CDR3 spans 15 residues. The CDR3 sequence: CASSSRTATNEKLFF. As DNA, the CDR3 is TGTGCCAGCAGCTCCCGGACAGCAACTAATGAAAAACTGTTTTTT.

The V call is TRBV6-1, the J call TRBJ2-7; no clear D. V lost 2 bases and J lost 4, with 15 bases in between. Per the germline V gene, CDR1 is MNHNS and CDR2 is SASEGT. CDR3 size: 15 residues. The CDR3 protein is CASSERWVFDYEQYF. For the CDR3, the DNA is TGTGCCAGCAGTGAAAGGTGGGTATTTGATTACGAGCAGTACTTC.

In nucleotides, the CDR3 is TGTGCCAGCAGTTTACTGACAGGGGGGGCGGACACTGAAGCTTTCTTT. Amino acids: CASSLLTGGADTEAFF. V is TRBV27 and J is TRBJ1-1; TRBD1 matches at 9 bases. Germline-derived CDR1 and CDR2 are MNHEY and SMNVEV (reference sequence). The V gene end was trimmed by 2 bases and the J gene end by 3 bases; junction bases not matched to a gene: 7. The CDR3 totals 16 residues.

V and J are TRBV5-1 and TRBJ2-7; tentative D call: TRBD1 (5 bases). The V gene's germline CDR1 is SGHRS and CDR2 YFSETQ. There are 15 residues in the CDR3. V lost 0 bases and J lost 2, with 12 bases in between. The chain's CDR3 is CASSLVTDTAYEQYF. The CDR3 DNA is TGCGCCAGCAGCTTGGTCACGGACACAGCCTACGAGCAGTACTTC.

The chain carries TRBV4-1 and TRBJ1-2; 8 bases match TRBD1. Germline-derived CDR1 and CDR2 are MGHRA and YSYEKL. V gave up 1 base and J gave up 7 bases; unmatched junction bases: 11. The CDR3 has 16 residues. The CDR3 DNA follows: TGCGCCAGCAGCCAAGCTCCGACAGGGGAGATATCTGGCTACACCTTC. Protein product: CASSQAPTGEISGYTF.

This chain connects TRBV5-7 to TRBJ2-5; 10 bases match TRBD1. The end of the DNA is better explained by TRBJ2-7, so the J call may be wrong. TRBV5-7 is an open reading frame, and its role is uncertain. The CDR3 runs 14 residues. The CDR3 region is CASSAGQGSYEQYF. In DNA form, the CDR3 reads TGTGCCAGCTCGGCGGGACAGGGGTCTTACGAGCAGTACTTC.

This clone was observed many times. The rearrangement joins TRBV1 to TRBJ2-7; whether TRBD2, the table's D call, matches the DNA was not checked. TRBV1 is reported as a pseudogene. The CDR3 sequence is 17 residues long. Written as DNA, the CDR3 is TGCACCAGCAGCCAAGATCAGTTGGAGGGAGACCCCTACGAGCAGTACTTC. Amino acid sequence: CTSSQDQLEGDPYEQYF.

This chain links TRBV28 with TRBJ1-1, with 10 bases fitting TRBD1. The J segment lost 11 bases and the V segment lost 8 bases, leaving 8 bases of the junction unmatched. The CDR3 length is 12 residues. CDR1 and CDR2 (germline): MDHEN, SYDVKM. The CDR3 region is CASQTGGVGAFF. CDR3 DNA sequence: TGTGCCAGCCAGACAGGGGGCGTCGGCGCTTTCTTT. Based on the CDR3 plus reference TRBV28 and TRBJ1-1, the full variable domain is DVKVTQSSRYLVKRTGEKVFLECVQDMDHENMFWYRQDPGLGLRLIYFSYDVKMKEKGDIPEGYSVSREKKERFSLILESASTNQTSMYLCASQTGGVGAFFGQGTRLTVV.

The chain has TRBV27 and TRBJ1-1, with a tentative D call TRBD1 (5 bases). This CDR3 contains 12 residues. Trimming cost V 10 bases and J 0 bases, with 9 bases left between them. CDR1 is MNHEY and CDR2 is SMNVEV in the germline V gene (reference sequence). In nucleotides, the CDR3 is TGTGCCACCGGACATCTGAACACTGAAGCTTTCTTT. Translated: CATGHLNTEAFF.

The table lists this clone with a few counts. The chain is built from TRBV6-6 and TRBJ1-1, with D possibly TRBD1 on 5 matching bases. V lost 2 bases to trimming and J lost 1 base, with 8 bases between them. The CDR3 is 14 amino acids. CDR1 and CDR2 (germline): MNHNY, SVGAGI (reference sequence). CDR3 loop: CASSYQGGNTEAFF. The CDR3 DNA sequence: TGTGCCAGCAGTTACCAGGGCGGGAACACTGAAGCTTTCTTT.

This clone came up a few times. The chain couples TRBV6-1 to TRBJ1-2, with D possibly matching TRBD1 (5 bases). The CDR3 covers 14 residues. Germline lookup yields CDR1 MNHNS and CDR2 SASEGT. V lost 4 bases, J lost 3 bases, and 12 bases lay in between. The CDR3 sequence: CASSGDLKYYGYTF. CDR3 sequence (DNA): TGTGCCAGCAGTGGGGACCTGAAATACTATGGCTACACCTTC.

The chain has TRBV19 and TRBJ2-3; D unclear. CDR1 is LNHDA and CDR2 is SQIVND in the germline V gene (reference sequence). The CDR3 length is 15 residues. Trimming took 4 bases from V and 2 from J, leaving 13 bases between them. In DNA, the CDR3 is TGTGCCAGTAGTACCCAACCCGTGCTCACAGATACGCAGTATTTT. Its translation: CASSTQPVLTDTQYF. Drawing the rest from reference TRBV19 and TRBJ2-3, the complete variable domain is DGGITQSPKYLFRKEGQNVTLSCEQNLNHDAMYWYRQDPGQGLRLIYYSQIVNDFQKGDIAEGYSVSREKKESFPLTVTSAQKNPTAFYLCASSTQPVLTDTQYFGPGTRLTVL.

The CDR3 loop reads CASSLKRETQYF. The CDR3 DNA reads as TGTGCCAGCAGCTTGAAACGAGAGACCCAGTACTTC. V gene TRBV5-6 combines with J gene TRBJ2-5; D gene ambiguous. The CDR3 sequence is 12 residues long. The V end lost 1 base, the J end lost 4 bases, and 5 bases lay between the germline ends. CDR1 and CDR2 (germline): SGHDT, YYEEEE.